One and the same sample provided the 6 T cell receptor beta chains below, sequenced in a study of blood T cell repertoires in COVID-19. Libraries were prepared by immunoSEQ multiplex PCR; TCRdb keeps only in-frame clonotypes and omits some of them. The table lists roughly 180,000 clones, roughly 87% of them singletons. Sequencing was carried out using PBMCs or T cells enriched from blood (not recorded which). The receptors shown here come from a man in his fifties who had recovered from COVID-19.

The chain has TRBV2 and TRBJ2-2; 10 positions match TRBD2. The CDR3 loop spans 13 amino acids. Germline-derived CDR1 and CDR2 are SNHLY and FYNNEI. As DNA, the CDR3 is TGTTCCGTAGCGGGAGGAAAAACCGGGGAGCTGTTTTTT. Its translation: CSVAGGKTGELFF.

This clone occurred a few times. V gene TRBV25-1 combines with J gene TRBJ1-1; D gene uncertain. Trimming removed 2 bases from V and 10 bases from J, with 11 bases in between. Looked up from germline, CDR1 is MGHDK and CDR2 is SYGVNS. The CDR3 loop spans 12 amino acids. CDR3 sequence: CASSEVREGAFF. The CDR3 nucleotides are TGTGCCAGCAGTGAAGTAAGGGAGGGAGCTTTCTTT.

The DNA of the CDR3 is TGTGCCAGCTCACCGGCAGGGGACGCCTATGGCTACACCTTC. As protein: CASSPAGDAYGYTF. This rearrangement joins TRBV18 to TRBJ1-2; TRBD1 might be the D (6 bases). The CDR3 runs to 14 residues. CDR1 KGHSH and CDR2 LQKENI come from the germline V gene. V dropped 3 bases and J dropped 4 bases, with 12 bases sitting between them. Based on the CDR3 plus reference TRBV18 and TRBJ1-2, the full variable domain is NAGVMQNPRHLVRRRGQEARLRCSPMKGHSHVYWYRQLPEEGLKFMVYLQKENIIDESGMPKERFSAEFPKEGPSILRIQQVVRGDSAAYFCASSPAGDAYGYTFGSGTRLTVV.

V and J are TRBV21-1 and TRBJ2-7; the listed D gene, TRBD1, was not tested against the DNA. TRBV21-1 is reported as a pseudogene. There are 15 residues in the CDR3. CDR3 amino acids: CASSKEKGKSYEQYF. The CDR3 nucleotides read TGTGCCAGCAGCAAAGAAAAGGGGAAATCCTACGAGCAGTACTTC.

A single count supports this clone. The chain links TRBV7-2 to TRBJ2-7; D gene ambiguous. Trimming took off 1 base at V and 1 base at J, with 5 bases between the two ends. The CDR3 sequence is 13 residues long. Germline V CDR1 and CDR2: SGHTA, FQGNSA. The CDR3 DNA follows: TGTGCCAGCAGCTTAGGTCCATCCTACGAGCAGTACTTC. Its translation: CASSLGPSYEQYF. The full variable domain, its missing parts supplied by reference TRBV7-2 and TRBJ2-7, is GAGVSQSPSNKVTEKGKDVELRCDPISGHTALYWYRQSLGQGLEFLIYFQGNSAPDKSGLPSDRFSAERTGGSVSTLTIQRTQQEDSAVYLCASSLGPSYEQYFGPGTRLTVT.

The chain joins TRBV7-2 to TRBJ2-2; the D gene is possibly TRBD2 (6 bases). Germline CDR1 SGHTA, CDR2 FQGNSA. The V end lost 1 base, the J end lost 7 bases, and 13 bases lay between the germline ends. The CDR3 length is 15 residues. CDR3 amino acids: CASSLELTSFGELFF. CDR3 DNA: TGTGCCAGCAGCTTAGAATTAACTAGCTTCGGGGAGCTGTTTTTT.